This T cell receptor (beta chain) was observed in a study of blood T cell repertoires in COVID-19. Using immunoSEQ multiplex PCR, the repertoire was profiled, and TCRdb retains in-frame clones only, with some absent. The sample yields some 150,000 clones, around nine tenths seen once. Germline V CDR1 and CDR2: LGHDT, YNNKEL (reference sequence). The J segment lost 8 bases and the V segment lost 6 bases, leaving 7 bases of the junction unmatched. The CDR3 covers 14 residues. This TCR was recovered from a woman aged 50 to 60 with active or convalescent COVID-19. The chain uses TRBV3-1 (or the pseudogene TRBV3-2) and TRBJ1-2; 12 bases agree with TRBD1. Sequenced material: peripheral blood. CDR3 bases: TGTGCCAGCAGTCTTGGGACAGGGGGCATCGGCTACACCTTC. It translates to CASSLGTGGIGYTF.